The T cell receptor (beta chain) described here comes from a study of T-cell reconstitution after alpha-beta-depleted transplantation in children. Germline lookup yields CDR1 SGHRS and CDR2 YFSETQ. Unmatched junction bases numbered 6, after V lost 3 bases and J lost 5 bases. This CDR3 spans 16 amino acids. Unique molecular identifiers were used in preparing the TCRbeta library. TCRdb re-called the PCR reads with MiXCR, one entry per CDR3 protein. The table includes about 610,000 distinct CDR3 sequences, under 12% detected once. The material sequenced was PBMCs from the stem cell graft donor, taken from the stem cell graft. The chain recombines TRBV5-1 with TRBJ2-3; 13 nucleotides match TRBD2. This receptor was taken from a human donor who donated a stem cell graft to a child with acute myeloid leukemia. DNA of the CDR3: TGCGCCAGCAGCTGGGGGACTAGCGGGACAGGAGATACGCAGTATTTT. It translates to CASSWGTSGTGDTQYF.